The source of this TCR beta chain is a study of T cells in Graves' hyperthyroidism and ophthalmopathy. Patients counted as stable if ophthalmopathy did not develop within 18 months. Exclusion of a patient resulted from uncontrolled infection, other autoimmune disease, pregnancy or lactation. The TCR beta CDR3 regions underwent amplification using RNA transcripts as the source. First-round RT-PCR with HTBI primers amplified the TCR CDR3 region. MiXCR was run by TCRdb on the multiplex PCR reads, yielding one entry per CDR3 protein. The sample lists 500,000 to 650,000 distinct CDR3 sequences; 13% to 15% were seen once. The sample consisted of blood. This TCR derives from a woman between 35 and 50 years old with Graves' hyperthyroidism.

Here the CDR3 reads CASSPAQGAGELFF. CDR3 nucleotide sequence: TGTGCCAGCAGCCCCGCACAGGGCGCCGGGGAGCTGTTTTTT. The chain couples TRBV27 to TRBJ2-2; weak D call: TRBD1 (6 bases). In germline, CDR1 is MNHEY, CDR2 SMNVEV (reference sequence). V lost 6 bases and J lost 6, with 14 bases in between. The CDR3 loop spans 14 amino acids.